This entry lists 6 T cell receptor beta chains sequenced from one sample in a study of cytomegalovirus exposure and HLA in healthy donors. The PCR employed 60 Vbeta primers together with 13 Jbeta primers. Clones were sequenced by immunoSEQ multiplex PCR, and TCRdb holds only the in-frame ones, with some missing. The profile shows about 94,000 clones, around 66% of them singletons. Sequenced: PBMCs. The origin of the receptors is a man younger than 40 in good health and CMV-seronegative.

Turning to this clone: The junction departs from the called germline gene at one end, perhaps through a read error. V is TRBV14 and J is TRBJ1-2, with 8 bases identical to TRBD1. Germline V gene data show CDR1 as SGHDN and CDR2 as FVKESK. This CDR3 has 16 amino acids. The DNA for the CDR3 is TGTGCCAGCAGCCAAGATTCAGGGACAGGTCCTCATGGCTACGCCTTC. Translated, it gives CASSQDSGTGPHGYAF.

The chain recombines TRBV7-2 with TRBJ2-3, with D tentatively TRBD1 (6 bases). The germline V gene has CDR1 SGHTA and CDR2 FQGNSA. V was shortened by 1 base and J by 3 bases, with 8 bases between the two germline ends. This CDR3 spans 14 amino acids. This CDR3 reads CASSLEGGTDTQYF. The CDR3 DNA reads as TGTGCCAGCAGCTTAGAAGGGGGAACAGATACGCAGTATTTT.

This clone has more than one count but fewer than ten. This sequence joins TRBV18 and TRBJ2-1; the D gene is possibly TRBD1 (6 bases). Per the germline V gene, CDR1 is KGHSH and CDR2 is LQKENI. The CDR3 extends over 14 amino acids. Trimming pared 3 bases from V and 7 bases from J, leaving 13 bases between. As DNA, the CDR3 is TGTGCCAGCTCACCGATACAGGGTTTGAATGAGCAGTTCTTC. Its translation is CASSPIQGLNEQFF. Together with reference TRBV18 and TRBJ2-1, the CDR3 gives the full variable domain: NAGVMQNPRHLVRRRGQEARLRCSPMKGHSHVYWYRQLPEEGLKFMVYLQKENIIDESGMPKERFSAEFPKEGPSILRIQQVVRGDSAAYFCASSPIQGLNEQFFGPGTRLTVL.

This clone was seen a few times. The chain is built from TRBV6-4 and TRBJ2-1; 13 bases match TRBD2. Germline V gene sequence: CDR1 MRHNA, CDR2 SNTAGT. The CDR3 covers 16 residues. V shed 0 bases and J 8 bases; nucleotides not matched to a gene: 4. CDR3 nucleotide sequence: TGTGCCAGCAGTGACTCCGGGACTAGCGGGGTCGATGAGCAGTTCTTC. Translation gives CASSDSGTSGVDEQFF.

A few counts support this clone. V gene TRBV7-3 combines with J gene TRBJ2-2; 7 bases map to TRBD1. After removal of 5 bases from V and 6 bases from J, the junction contained 15 bases not matched to a gene. Per the germline V gene, CDR1 is SGHTA and CDR2 is FQGTGA. The CDR3 spans 17 residues. The CDR3 spells CASSPRAGGFYSGELFF. The CDR3 bases are TGTGCCAGCAGCCCAAGAGCAGGGGGTTTTTATTCCGGGGAGCTGTTTTTT. Complete variable domain (other parts from reference TRBV7-3 and TRBJ2-2): GAGVSQTPSNKVTEKGKYVELRCDPISGHTALYWYRQSLGQGPEFLIYFQGTGAADDSGLPNDRFFAVRPEGSVSTLKIQRTERGDSAVYLCASSPRAGGFYSGELFFGEGSRLTVL.

The rearrangement links TRBV6-5 to TRBJ1-1, with D unresolved. Germline CDR1 is MNHEY and CDR2 is SVGAGI. This CDR3 is built from 13 residues. Between the trimmed V and J ends, which lost 3 bases and 1 base, there was a span of 6 bases. This CDR3 reads CASSYARNTEAFF. The CDR3 bases are TGTGCCAGCAGTTATGCTAGGAACACTGAAGCTTTCTTT.